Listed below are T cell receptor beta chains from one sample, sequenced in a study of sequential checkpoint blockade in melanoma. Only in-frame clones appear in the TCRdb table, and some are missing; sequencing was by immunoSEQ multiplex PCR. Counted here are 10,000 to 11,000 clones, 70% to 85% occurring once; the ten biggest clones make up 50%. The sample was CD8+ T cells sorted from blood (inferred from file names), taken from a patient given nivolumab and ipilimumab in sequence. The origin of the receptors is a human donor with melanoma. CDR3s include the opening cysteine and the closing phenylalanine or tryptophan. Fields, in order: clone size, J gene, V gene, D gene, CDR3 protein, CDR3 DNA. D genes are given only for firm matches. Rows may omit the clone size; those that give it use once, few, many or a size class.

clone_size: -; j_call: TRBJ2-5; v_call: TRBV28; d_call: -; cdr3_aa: CASSFRRETQYF; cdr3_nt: TGTGCCAGCAGTTTTCGTCGAGAGACCCAGTACTTC
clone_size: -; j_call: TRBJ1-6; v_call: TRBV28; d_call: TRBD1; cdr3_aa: CASSTGTGWGLFNSPLHF; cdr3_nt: TGTGCCAGCAGTACCGGGACAGGGTGGGGTCTCTTTAATTCACCCCTCCACTTT
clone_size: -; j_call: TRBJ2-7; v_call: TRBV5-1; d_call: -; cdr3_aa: CASSPLRGIHEQYF; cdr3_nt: TGCGCCAGCAGCCCCCTTAGGGGGATCCACGAGCAGTACTTC
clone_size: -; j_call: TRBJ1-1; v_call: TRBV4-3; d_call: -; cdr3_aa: CASSLARNTAAFF; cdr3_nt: TGCGCCAGCAGCCTCGCTAGGAACACTGCAGCTTTCTTT
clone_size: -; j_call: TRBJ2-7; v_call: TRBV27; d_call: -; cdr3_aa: CASSSSISGIPYEQYF; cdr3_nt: TGTGCCAGCAGTTCCTCAATCTCCGGGATACCCTACGAGCAGTACTTC
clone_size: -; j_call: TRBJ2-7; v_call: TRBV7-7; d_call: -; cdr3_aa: CASSLGEGRSYEQYF; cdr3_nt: TGTGCTAGCAGCTTAGGAGAGGGCAGGAGCTACGAGCAGTACTTC
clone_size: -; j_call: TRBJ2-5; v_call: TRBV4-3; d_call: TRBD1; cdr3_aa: CASSQDGTGLLEQYF; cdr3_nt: TGCGCCAGCAGCCAAGATGGGACAGGGCTTTTAGAGCAGTACTTC
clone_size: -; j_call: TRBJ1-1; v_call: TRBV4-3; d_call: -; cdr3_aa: CASSQDRRNTEAFF; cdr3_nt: TGCGCCAGCAGCCAAGATAGAAGGAACACTGAAGCTTTCTTT
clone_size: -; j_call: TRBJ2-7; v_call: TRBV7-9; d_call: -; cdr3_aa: CASSAVTGRGYEQYF; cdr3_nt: TGTGCCAGCAGCGCGGTAACAGGGAGAGGCTACGAGCAGTACTTC
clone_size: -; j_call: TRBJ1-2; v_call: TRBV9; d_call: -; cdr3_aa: CASSVEGVHYYGYTF; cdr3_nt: TGTGCCAGCAGCGTAGAGGGGGTGCACTACTATGGCTACACCTTC
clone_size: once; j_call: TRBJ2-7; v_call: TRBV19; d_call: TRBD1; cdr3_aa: CASSIVRGSEQYF; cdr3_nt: TGTGCCAGTAGTATAGTCAGGGGGTCCGAGCAGTACTTC